A single sample gave rise to the 19 T cell receptor beta chains below, sequenced in a study of T-cell reconstitution after alpha-beta-depleted transplantation in children. This sample's TCRbeta library carried unique molecular identifier barcodes. TCRdb passed the PCR reads through MiXCR, listing each CDR3 protein once. The sample yields fewer than 750,000 distinct CDR3 sequences, 23% seen once. The source was PBMCs, mostly from graft donor cells, collected 360 days after TCRalphabeta/CD19-depleted stem cell transplant. The origin of the receptors is a boy in the first two years of life who had a stem cell transplant for acute myeloid leukemia, so the T cells may come from the graft donor.

This clonotype has a count of ten or more. The chain has TRBV28 and TRBJ1-6, with D possibly being TRBD1 (5 bases). The CDR3 extends over 11 amino acids. The V gene's germline CDR1 is MDHEN and CDR2 SYDVKM. Trimming stripped 8 bases from V and 11 bases from J, with 10 bases between. The chain's CDR3 is CASAYRTPLHF. The CDR3, as DNA: TGTGCCAGCGCCTACAGGACACCCCTCCACTTT.

J is TRBJ1-4 and V is TRBV20-1; the D is unclear. The CDR3 has 17 amino acids. The germline V gene has CDR1 DFQATT and CDR2 SNEGSKA (reference sequence). V dropped 0 bases and J dropped 0 bases, with 14 bases sitting between them. The CDR3 nucleotides are TGCAGTGCTAGAGATTTTACAGCCTTACCAACTAATGAAAAACTGTTTTTT. Translated: CSARDFTALPTNEKLFF.

The chain links TRBV4-3 to TRBJ2-2, with D uncertain. The germline CDR1 and CDR2 sequences are LGHNA and YSLEER. CDR3 size: 18 residues. V lost 0 bases and J lost 2, with 16 bases in between. CDR3: CASSQDFWQLPNTGELFF. As DNA, the CDR3 is TGCGCCAGCAGCCAAGATTTTTGGCAGCTCCCTAACACCGGGGAGCTGTTTTTT.

At least ten counts were recorded for this clonotype. The V gene is TRBV7-2, the J gene TRBJ2-1, with TRBD2 matching 8 bases. Germline assignment: CDR1 SGHTA and CDR2 FQGNSA. This CDR3 is 15 amino acids long. With V trimmed by 7 bases and J by 2 bases, 7 bases remained unmatched. Here the CDR3 DNA reads TGTGCCAGCACCCTTAGCGGGACGACCTACAATGAGCAGTTCTTC. Translating it yields CASTLSGTTYNEQFF.

At least ten counts were recorded for this clonotype. J is TRBJ2-3 and V is TRBV20-1; 7 bases line up with TRBD2. Germline V lookup: CDR1 DFQATT, CDR2 SNEGSKA (reference sequence). J gave up 2 bases and V 0 bases, and 5 bases lay outside the gene matches. The CDR3 is 15 amino acids. The CDR3 DNA reads as TGCAGTGCTAGAGAACCAGCGGGGTACACAGATACGCAGTATTTT. Its protein is CSAREPAGYTDTQYF.

Ten or more counts support this clonotype. J is TRBJ2-7 and V is TRBV2; D perhaps matches TRBD2 (6 bases). CDR1 is SNHLY and CDR2 is FYNNEI in the germline V gene. Trimming removed 7 bases from V and 0 bases from J, with 13 bases in between. The CDR3 is 14 residues long. CDR3 DNA sequence: TGTGCCAGCATGGCGGGGTACAACTCCTACGAGCAGTACGTC. Protein sequence: CASMAGYNSYEQYV.

The rearrangement joins TRBV6-5 to TRBJ2-1; 9 bases are a match to TRBD2. Germline CDR1 and CDR2: MNHEY and SVGAGI. With V trimmed by 3 bases and J by 8 bases, 14 bases remained unmatched. This CDR3 contains 17 residues. CDR3 nucleotide sequence: TGTGCCAGCAGTTATCATAGCGGGGGCCCTTTGGGGGATGAGCAGTTCTTC. Translated: CASSYHSGGPLGDEQFF.

This clonotype was observed a few times. The V call is TRBV7-2, the J call TRBJ2-7; D is unclear. Germline V gene lookup returns CDR1 SGHTA and CDR2 FQGNSA. Trimming shortened V by 1 base and J by 3 bases, and 7 bases separated the two germline ends. The CDR3 extends over 13 amino acids. For the CDR3, the DNA is TGTGCCAGCAGCTTAGGCCATATCTACGAGCAGTACGTC. Its protein is CASSLGHIYEQYV.

This clonotype was counted a few times. The chain employs TRBV13 and TRBJ2-5, with TRBD1 matching over 7 bases. CDR3 length: 14 residues. Germline assignment: CDR1 PRHDT and CDR2 FYEKMQ (reference sequence). The junction had 6 bases not matched to a gene; V was cut back by 5 bases and J by 3 bases. This CDR3 is CASSNGTAKETQYF. CDR3 bases: TGTGCCAGCAGCAACGGGACAGCCAAAGAGACCCAGTACTTC.

This clonotype was detected many times. V and J are TRBV12-3 or TRBV12-4 and TRBJ2-2, with TRBD2 matching 13 bases. V was clipped by 5 bases and J by 5 bases; unmatched bases: 2. This CDR3 has 15 residues. The CDR3 spells CASSPTSGGTGELFF. CDR3 nucleotide sequence: TGTGCCAGCAGTCCGACTAGCGGGGGGACCGGGGAGCTGTTTTTT.

This chain joins TRBV7-2 and TRBJ1-2; tentative D call: TRBD1 (6 bases). This CDR3 comprises 16 residues. V was pared by 5 bases and J by 1 base, with 17 bases between. CDR1 and CDR2 from the germline V gene are SGHTA and FQGNSA. CDR3 in amino acids: CASSLLSQGLNYGYTF. DNA for the CDR3: TGTGCCAGCAGCCTACTATCACAGGGCCTTAACTATGGCTACACCTTC.

Only a few counts were recorded for this clonotype. The chain uses TRBV28 and TRBJ2-5; the match to TRBD1 covers 8 bases. Trimming removed 5 bases from V and 1 base from J; junction bases left unmatched: 6. This CDR3 is 15 amino acids long. Germline V gene data show CDR1 as MDHEN and CDR2 as SYDVKM. Written as DNA, the CDR3 is TGTGCCAGCAGTCCGGACAGGGTACCCCAAGAGACCCAGTACTTC. This codes for CASSPDRVPQETQYF. Looking up the rest from reference TRBV28 and TRBJ2-5 gives the full variable domain: DVKVTQSSRYLVKRTGEKVFLECVQDMDHENMFWYRQDPGLGLRLIYFSYDVKMKEKGDIPEGYSVSREKKERFSLILESASTNQTSMYLCASSPDRVPQETQYFGPGTRLLVL.

J is TRBJ2-7 and V is TRBV20-1; the D gene is possibly TRBD1 (7 bases). Looked up from germline, CDR1 is DFQATT and CDR2 is SNEGSKA (reference sequence). Deletions cut 4 bases from V and 6 bases from J, with 13 bases between. The CDR3 is made up of 12 amino acids. Here the CDR3 reads CSATSQGGEQYV. CDR3 nucleotides: TGCAGTGCTACCTCCCAGGGGGGCGAGCAGTACGTC.

V gene TRBV24-1 combines with J gene TRBJ2-1; D might be TRBD2 (5 bases). Germline CDR1 KGHDR, CDR2 SFDVKD. V shed 3 bases and J shed 0 bases, with 20 bases lying between them. The CDR3 contains 19 residues. The CDR3 loop is CATSDIPTERSSSYNEQFF. The CDR3 region has the DNA TGTGCCACCAGTGATATCCCAACCGAGCGGTCCAGCTCCTACAATGAGCAGTTCTTC.

The chain recombines TRBV11-2 with TRBJ2-1; D is possibly TRBD2 (6 bases). The V gene lost 0 bases and the J gene lost 1 base, with 16 bases spanning the gap. This CDR3 region has 18 residues. From germline, CDR1 is SGHAT and CDR2 FQNNGV. CDR3 nucleotide sequence: TGTGCCAGCAGCTTAGATAGGAACGGGGGAAGGTCCTACAATGAGCAGTTCTTC. Translating it yields CASSLDRNGGRSYNEQFF.

The chain links TRBV12-3 or TRBV12-4 to TRBJ2-2; possibly TRBD2 for D (6 bases). V was cut by 6 bases and J by 6 bases, with 11 bases left in between. CDR3 length equals 13 residues. Here the CDR3 DNA reads TGTGCCAGCAGGGAGGGACCGGCCGGGGAGCTGTTTTTT. Amino acids: CASREGPAGELFF.

The chain employs TRBV7-2 and TRBJ2-1; D is uncertain. CDR1 is SGHTA, CDR2 FQGNSA, per germline. Trimming cost V 1 base and J 0 bases, with 7 bases left between them. The CDR3 consists of 15 residues. The CDR3 DNA sequence: TGTGCCAGCAGCTTAGACCAAAACTCCTACAATGAGCAGTTCTTC. This gives the protein CASSLDQNSYNEQFF.

The V and J genes are TRBV6-1 and TRBJ2-1, with 7 positions matching TRBD1. The CDR3 extends over 15 amino acids. V lost 6 bases to trimming and J lost 5 bases; unmatched junction nucleotides: 10. In germline, CDR1 is MNHNS, CDR2 SASEGT. The CDR3 DNA reads TGTGCCAGCAGACCCCTGGGACAGACCAACAATGAGCAGTTCTTC. The encoded protein is CASRPLGQTNNEQFF.

The gene calls are TRBV7-9 and TRBJ2-5; D may be TRBD2 (7 bases). CDR1 is SEHNR, CDR2 FQNEAQ, per germline (reference sequence). Deletions cut 1 base from V and 5 bases from J, with 14 bases between. The CDR3 loop spans 15 amino acids. CDR3 amino acids: CASSLVAGAVETQYF. CDR3 in DNA: TGTGCCAGCAGCTTAGTGGCGGGGGCCGTGGAGACCCAGTACTTC. Based on the CDR3 plus reference TRBV7-9 and TRBJ2-5, the full variable domain is DTGVSQNPRHKITKRGQNVTFRCDPISEHNRLYWYRQTLGQGPEFLTYFQNEAQLEKSRLLSDRFSAERPKGSFSTLEIQRTEQGDSAMYLCASSLVAGAVETQYFGPGTRLLVL.